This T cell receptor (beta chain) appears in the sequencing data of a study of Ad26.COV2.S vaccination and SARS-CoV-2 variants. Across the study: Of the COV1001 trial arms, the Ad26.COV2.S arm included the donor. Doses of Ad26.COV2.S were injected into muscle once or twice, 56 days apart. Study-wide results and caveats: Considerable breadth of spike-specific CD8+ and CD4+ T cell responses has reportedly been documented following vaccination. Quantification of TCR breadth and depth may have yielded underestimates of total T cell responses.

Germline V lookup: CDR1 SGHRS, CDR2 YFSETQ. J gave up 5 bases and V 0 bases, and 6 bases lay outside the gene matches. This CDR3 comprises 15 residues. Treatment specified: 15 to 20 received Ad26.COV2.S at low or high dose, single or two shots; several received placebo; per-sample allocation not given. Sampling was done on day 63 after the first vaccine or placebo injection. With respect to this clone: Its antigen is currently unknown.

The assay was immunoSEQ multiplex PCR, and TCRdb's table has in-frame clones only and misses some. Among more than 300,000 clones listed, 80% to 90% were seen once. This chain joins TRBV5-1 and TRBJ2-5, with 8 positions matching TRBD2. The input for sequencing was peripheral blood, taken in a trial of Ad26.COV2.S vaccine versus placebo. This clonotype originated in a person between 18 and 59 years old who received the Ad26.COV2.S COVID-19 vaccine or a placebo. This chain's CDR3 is CASSLVAGPGETQYF. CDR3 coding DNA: TGCGCCAGCAGCTTGGTAGCGGGGCCCGGGGAGACCCAGTACTTC.